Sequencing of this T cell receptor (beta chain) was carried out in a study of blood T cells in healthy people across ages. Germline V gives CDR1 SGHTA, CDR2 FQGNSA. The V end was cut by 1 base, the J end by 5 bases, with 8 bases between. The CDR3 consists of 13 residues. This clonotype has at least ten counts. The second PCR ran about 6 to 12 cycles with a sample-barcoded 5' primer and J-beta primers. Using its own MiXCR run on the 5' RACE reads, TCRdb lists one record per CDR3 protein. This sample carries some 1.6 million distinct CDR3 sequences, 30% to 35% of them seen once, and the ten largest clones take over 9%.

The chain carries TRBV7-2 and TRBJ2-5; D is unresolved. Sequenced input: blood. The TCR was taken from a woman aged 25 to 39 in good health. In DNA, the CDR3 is TGTGCCAGCAGCTTAGAGGCGGAGGAGACCCAGTACTTC. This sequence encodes CASSLEAEETQYF.